This TCR beta chain was retrieved from a study of beta chain features in type 1 diabetes (dated by TCRdb to the late 2010s). For context, the study as a whole: No differences in mean age, gender distribution, total cell number or subset yield were found between patients and healthy donors. The study compared the TCRB repertoires of sorted circulating CD4+ T cell subsets in recently diagnosed type 1 diabetes patients with those in matched healthy donors. A total of under 140,000,000 sorted cells were examined across all samples, and the number of cells per subset was strongly correlated with RNA yield. Regulatory and stem cell-like memory subsets were obtained from only 8 patients and roughly eight healthy donors, while naive and central memory subsets were obtained from all 30 or so donors. The study at large found these results: In all four CD4+ subsets, TCRB CDR3 length was moderately but significantly shorter in type 1 diabetes patients. Sequencing cDNA rather than genomic DNA could over-represent highly expressing activated cells, although activation and CD3 levels did not differ between groups. PCR might favor shorter templates, but patient and control samples were amplified and corrected together, so any skew would affect both groups equally. The naive, central memory and regulatory TCRB repertoires appeared to resemble one another more closely among patients than among healthy donors. Patients with type 1 diabetes made fewer insertions and deleted more nucleotides at VDJ recombination sites, implying thymic rearrangement abnormalities. Only small numbers of individuals were included in the HLA sub-analyses, which left unresolved whether HLA type had any influence on TCRB rearrangement.

V and J are trimmed by 8 bases and 2 bases, and the gene matches miss 5 bases of the junction. CDR3 length: 13 amino acids, cysteine to phenylalanine. The only DNA kept is the CDR3, 39 bases in frame from the first base. For CDR1 and CDR2, the germline V gene lists MDHEN and SYDVKM. The High Capacity cDNA Reverse Transcription Kit was used to reverse transcribe all of the isolated RNA, meaning that expressed TCRB transcripts were what got sequenced. Naive, central memory and regulatory T cell samples underwent deep immunoSEQ sequencing, averaging around 4 million total reads per sample. Sorted cells were lysed in RLT buffer and RNA was extracted with DNase-treated RNeasy Micro or Mini kits, depending on cell number. Each cell subset was processed on its own to prevent cross-contamination, while patient and healthy donor samples were processed together. Using the immunoSEQ multiplex PCR, TCRB sequences were amplified from cDNA into 87-bp fragments spanning the CDR3 region. The amplicons were sequenced using the Illumina HiSeq platform. Per the original workflow: Synthetic template baselines were used to correct PCR bias computationally, reads within Hamming distance 2 were collapsed together, and singletons that could not be merged were discarded. Reads were aligned against IMGT to assign V, D and J genes, CDR3 length and insertions or deletions at six rearrangement sites. Within each subset, clonotype counts were normalized to sorted cell number, and only after that were true diversity and Gini coefficients computed with the tcR R package. Repertoire sharing was quantified using the overlap coefficient calculated on TCRB nucleotide sequences. Out-of-frame TCRB sequences from naive cells were analyzed to stand in for the pre-selection repertoire. In TCRdb, the immuneACCESS table is reduced to in-frame sequences with V and J assigned. These tables do not hold every clone; where another copy was compared, an unresolved V gene accounts for under half, and the others remain unexplained. From that table come the V and J calls and clone size; the DNA was used to work out D and trimming. In all, the sample holds 200,000 to 250,000 clones, and 9.6% of those were seen once. The ten largest clonotypes hold 0.03% to 0.035% of the sample.

Each donor gave one peripheral blood draw, averaging roughly 100 mL, which was collected into heparinised tubes. Using a panel that included CD45RO, CCR7, CD25, CD127, CD95 and CD27, naive, central memory, regulatory and stem cell-like memory CD4+ T cells were sorted on a BD FACSAria II. Purity was above 95% for every sorted population. PBMCs were separated immediately by Lymphoprep density gradient centrifugation and were stained directly, without being cultured. So that batch effects would be minimized, each experiment stained and sorted samples in pairs, pairing one healthy donor with one patient. This clone was found a few times. What this receptor recognizes is not known. Within one base of it there is no much larger clone, and no base qualities were kept.

The sequence was obtained from a woman aged 18-29 years in good health. The chain links TRBV28 with TRBJ2-7; 8 nucleotides in the junction match TRBD2. Sequencing was carried out using naive CD4+ T cells from blood. What this sample's cell subset or site label stands for: true naive CD4+ T cells. The CDR3 in this case is CASQKRGPYEQYF. The nucleotide sequence reads as follows: TGTGCCAGCCAAAAGCGGGGGCCCTACGAGCAGTACTTC.